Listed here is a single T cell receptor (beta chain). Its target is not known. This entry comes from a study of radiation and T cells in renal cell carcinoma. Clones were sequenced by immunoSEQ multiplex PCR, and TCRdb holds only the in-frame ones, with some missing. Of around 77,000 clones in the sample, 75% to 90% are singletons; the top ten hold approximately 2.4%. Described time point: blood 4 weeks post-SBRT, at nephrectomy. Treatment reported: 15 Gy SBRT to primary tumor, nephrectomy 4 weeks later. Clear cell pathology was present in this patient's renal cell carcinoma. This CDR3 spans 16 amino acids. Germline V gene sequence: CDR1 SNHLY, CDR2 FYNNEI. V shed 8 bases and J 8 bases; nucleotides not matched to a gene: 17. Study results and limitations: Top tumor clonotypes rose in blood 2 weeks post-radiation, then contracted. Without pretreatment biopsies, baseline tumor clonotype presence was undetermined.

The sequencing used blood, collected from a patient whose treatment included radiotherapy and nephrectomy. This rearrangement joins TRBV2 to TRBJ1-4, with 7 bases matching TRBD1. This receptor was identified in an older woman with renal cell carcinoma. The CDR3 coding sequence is TGTGCCAGCCTCCCTGAGAGGGACAGTTATAACGAAAAACTGTTTTTT. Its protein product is CASLPERDSYNEKLFF. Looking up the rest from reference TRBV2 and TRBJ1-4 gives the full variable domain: EPEVTQTPSHQVTQMGQEVILRCVPISNHLYFYWYRQILGQKVEFLVSFYNNEISEKSEIFDDQFSVERPDGSNFTLKIRSTKLEDSAMYFCASLPERDSYNEKLFFGSGTQLSVL.